The clone carrying this TCR beta chain was seen repeatedly, ten times or more. The source of the sample is a study of T cells in Graves' hyperthyroidism and ophthalmopathy. The TCR beta CDR3 regions underwent amplification using RNA transcripts as the source. RT-PCR in the first round (using the HTBI primer set) targeted the TCR CDR3. TCRdb passed the multiplex PCR reads through MiXCR, listing each CDR3 protein once. The sample has about 250,000 distinct CDR3 sequences, roughly 22% seen once. Germline loops: CDR1 MDHEN, CDR2 SYDVKM. This CDR3 is built from 15 residues. Trimming shortened V by 5 bases and J by 4 bases, and 14 bases separated the two germline ends.

Sequencing was done on a sample of blood. The rearrangement links TRBV28 to TRBJ2-2; D is unclear. The TCR comes from a man aged 25 to 40 with Graves' ophthalmopathy. The CDR3 DNA is TGTGCCAGCAGTCCTGTCGACCTCGCCACCGGGGAGCTGTTTTTT. It translates to CASSPVDLATGELFF.